The source of this TCR beta chain is a study of T cell responses to AZD1222 COVID-19 vaccine. Study findings and constraints: Seropositive AZD1222 recipients at baseline numbered only six or seven. Once two AZD1222 doses were given, Spike-specific TCR breadth and depth went up.

Concerning this clone: Its specificity is unknown.

In germline, CDR1 is MNHEY, CDR2 SVGAGI. Trimming cost V 2 bases and J 5 bases, with 12 bases left between them. The CDR3 spans 14 residues. Some clones are missing from TCRdb's copy, which holds only in-frame ones; the method was immunoSEQ multiplex PCR. The sample contains under 150,000 clones, around 91% of which appear only once. The clonotype was recovered from an adult who received the AZD1222 COVID-19 vaccine. Specimen: peripheral blood, collected 28 days after the second AZD1222 dose. The chain employs TRBV6-5 and TRBJ1-1, with D perhaps matching TRBD1 (5 bases). The CDR3 loop is CASSYRGSYTEAFF. Here the CDR3 DNA reads TGTGCCAGCAGTTACAGGGGAAGTTATACTGAAGCTTTCTTT.